This T cell receptor (beta chain) appears in the sequencing data of a study of blood T cell repertoires in COVID-19. Turning to the study itself: The United States, Italy and Spain provided the acute and convalescent COVID-19 samples.

The CDR3 sequence is 15 residues long. V lost 6 bases to trimming and J lost 4 bases; unmatched junction nucleotides: 11. The germline CDR1 and CDR2 sequences are SQVTM and ANQGSEA. The protocol was immunoSEQ multiplex PCR, while the TCRdb copy is restricted to in-frame clones and leaves out a portion. The table shows 280,000 or so clones, with 80% to 90% occurring only once. The clonotype originates from a man aged 25-40 years who had recovered from COVID-19. This chain uses TRBV29-1 with TRBJ1-4; 7 bases are shared with TRBD1. Input material: PBMCs or T cells enriched from blood (not recorded which). The CDR3 region is CSVITYRGSNEKLFF. The CDR3 DNA reads as TGCAGCGTCATTACGTACAGGGGTAGTAATGAAAAACTGTTTTTT.